This entry lists 2 T cell receptor beta chains sequenced from one sample in a study of blood T cells in healthy people across ages. Through a sample-barcoded 5' primer and a J-beta primer mix, a second PCR was run for roughly 7 to 12 cycles. TCRdb redid the calling of the 5' RACE reads with MiXCR, one entry per CDR3 protein. This sample has about 770,000 distinct CDR3 sequences, with under 45% found just once. The sample taken for sequencing was blood. These receptors were taken from a man in his 60s in good health.

Only a few counts were recorded for this clonotype. The V gene is TRBV5-1, the J gene TRBJ2-5, with 7 bases identical to TRBD1. Looked up from germline, CDR1 is SGHRS and CDR2 is YFSETQ. V was clipped by 0 bases and J by 7 bases; unmatched bases: 15. The CDR3 has 17 amino acids. The CDR3 spells CASSLGTGALSVWTQYF. The CDR3 DNA follows: TGCGCCAGCAGCTTGGGGACAGGCGCCCTTTCCGTGTGGACCCAGTACTTC.

A word on this clonotype: This could be a read error, since a much larger clone is one nucleotide away. The V and J genes are TRBV5-1 and TRBJ2-3; D remains unclear. From germline, CDR1 is SGHRS and CDR2 YFSETQ. The CDR3 is made up of 14 amino acids. With 4 bases removed from V and 0 bases from J, the gap between germline ends came to 9 bases. CDR3 sequence (DNA): TGCGCCAGCAGCGTGGACGGAAGCACAGATACGCAGTATTTT. Translated, it gives CASSVDGSTDTQYF.